This T cell receptor beta chain was identified in a study of cytomegalovirus exposure and HLA in healthy donors. Overall study context: The same platform was used for the 100 to 150 validation repertoires and the roughly 640 first-cohort repertoires, a later analysis reported.

Germline CDR1 is SGHNT and CDR2 is YENEEA. V was pared by 0 bases and J by 8 bases, with 13 bases between. This CDR3 spans 15 amino acids. Points from the study as a whole: Three of the chains that were CMV-associated were confirmed in vitro to be specific for CMV antigens. Rarity marked most TCR sequences, yet some public TCRs occurred in many donors. Cytomegalovirus-associated TCR beta chains were listed, numbering approximately 150.

Generated by immunoSEQ multiplex PCR, the TCRdb table keeps only in-frame clones and is missing some. Of some 250,000 clones in the sample, about 86% were seen once. A word on this clone: Its antigen remains unidentified.

This rearrangement joins TRBV11-3 to TRBJ1-4; TRBD1 is a possible D gene (6 bases). Sequenced sample: PBMCs. The sequence was collected from a young woman in good health and CMV-seropositive. The CDR3 nucleotides are TGTGCCAGCAGCTTAGATGGTACAGGGCGCGAAAAACTGTTTTTT. It encodes CASSLDGTGREKLFF.